The subject of this entry is one TCR beta chain. Its specificity is unknown. Donors in the study were healthy people who gave bone marrow. This entry is derived from a study of cytomegalovirus exposure and HLA in healthy donors. The PCR had 60 Vbeta and 13 Jbeta primers. Assay used: immunoSEQ multiplex PCR; TCRdb lists only in-frame clones, some missing. The data show 150,000 to 200,000 clones, around 83% seen once. General study points: A later analysis found that most CMV-associated TCR beta chains appeared HLA-restricted. A later analysis linked a missense variant in DCLRE1C to the trimming of TCR beta V and J genes. TCR beta V segments were, for the most part, productive about 87% or about 30% of the time in an earlier analysis.

The TCR sequence derives from a girl aged 2 to 10 in good health and CMV-seropositive. Input material: PBMCs.

The CDR3 DNA reads TGTGCCAGCCGTGTTTTTAGCGGGAGTGGGTTGGAGACCCAGTACTTC. It codes for CASRVFSGSGLETQYF. The chain combines TRBV2 with TRBJ2-5, with TRBD2 identical over 9 bases. This CDR3 is 16 amino acids long. With V trimmed by 8 bases and J by 5 bases, 15 bases remained unmatched. CDR1 and CDR2 (germline): SNHLY, FYNNEI. Looking up the rest from reference TRBV2 and TRBJ2-5 gives the full variable domain: EPEVTQTPSHQVTQMGQEVILRCVPISNHLYFYWYRQILGQKVEFLVSFYNNEISEKSEIFDDQFSVERPDGSNFTLKIRSTKLEDSAMYFCASRVFSGSGLETQYFGPGTRLLVL.